This T cell receptor beta chain was identified in a study of neurological immune-mediated disorders. V dropped 6 bases and J dropped 2 bases, with 13 bases sitting between them. Germline assignment: CDR1 MNHNS and CDR2 SASEGT. The CDR3 loop spans 14 amino acids. This clonotype was counted at least ten times. The cDNA was produced through 5'RACE with 10-nucleotide random UMIs. TCRdb itself ran the 5' RACE reads through MiXCR, one entry per CDR3 protein. The sample holds tens of thousands of distinct CDR3 sequences, almost 7.5% seen once. The chain has TRBV6-1 and TRBJ1-1, with unresolved D. The source material was CD4+ T cells from blood. The TCR was taken from a man aged 45-65 years in good health. The CDR3 is CASSAGFQNTEAFF. For the CDR3, the DNA is TGTGCCAGCAGCGCAGGATTCCAAAACACTGAAGCTTTCTTT.